The T cell receptor beta chain described here comes from a study of PD-1 blockade in classical Hodgkin lymphoma. Study information: Patients were treated with nivolumab at 3 mg/kg, and this was given intravenously every 2 weeks.

Each patient relapsed following autologous stem cell transplantation, and prior brentuximab vedotin exposure differed. Profiled with immunoSEQ multiplex PCR; TCRdb holds only in-frame clones, not every one. The sample includes some 150,000 clones, approximately 81% of them seen just once. Only a few counts were recorded for this clone. Its antigen is currently unknown. Germline loops: CDR1 SGHDT, CDR2 YYEEEE. The CDR3 contains 11 residues. Trimming took off 7 bases at V and 7 bases at J, with 12 bases between the two ends. Study results and limitations: Baseline diversity in complete responders resembled that of newly diagnosed patients. There was a significant rise in CD4+ TCR diversity by C4D1, with no such rise for CD8+. Compared with healthy donors, newly diagnosed patients reportedly showed lower baseline TCR diversity.

This receptor was obtained from a human donor with classical Hodgkin lymphoma. The sequences come from peripheral blood mononuclear cells (PBMCs), collected before the second cycle of nivolumab. The rearrangement joins TRBV5-6 to TRBJ2-7; tentative D call: TRBD1 (6 bases). The CDR3 DNA sequence: TGTGCCAGCTCCCAGAGGGGGGAGCAGTACTTC. Amino acids: CASSQRGEQYF.